The present TCR beta chain was sequenced within a study of T cells in Graves' hyperthyroidism and ophthalmopathy. Study summary: Peripheral blood was taken when the disease was first diagnosed, before any treatment began.

Using RNA transcripts as the source, TCR beta CDR3 regions were amplified. First-round RT-PCR targeting the TCR CDR3 was performed with the HTBI primer set. From the multiplex PCR reads, TCRdb called clonotypes with MiXCR, one entry per CDR3 protein. The data contain about 200,000 distinct CDR3 sequences, around 16% of them singletons. Those with hyperthyroidism were 18 to 65 years old, newly diagnosed, and ill for under 2 months. V lost 3 bases and J lost 7, with 13 bases in between. The CDR3 covers 14 residues. Material: blood. This sequence joins TRBV12-3 or TRBV12-4 and TRBJ2-1, with a possible D match to TRBD2 (5 bases). The clonotype comes from a woman aged 50 to 60 with Graves' hyperthyroidism. The CDR3 DNA sequence: TGTGCCAGCAGTTTTAGGAGCGGTGGGAATGAGCAGTTCTTC. The encoded protein is CASSFRSGGNEQFF.